This T cell receptor (beta chain) was identified during a study of early T cells in non-severe SARS-CoV-2 infection. Unique molecular identifiers were affixed to single, distinct cDNA molecules. MiXCR was run by TCRdb on the 5' RACE reads, yielding one entry per CDR3 protein. The table lists tens of thousands of distinct CDR3 sequences, approximately 11% of them singletons. This material consisted of whole blood, taken at baseline. The TCR comes from an adult who was a healthcare worker with PCR-confirmed SARS-CoV-2 infection or an uninfected control (not recorded which).

In DNA, the CDR3 is TGTGCCAGCAGTGGTGGGACCGCTTATGGCTACACCTTC. Encoded protein: CASSGGTAYGYTF. The rearrangement links TRBV25-1 to TRBJ1-2; a weak D match, TRBD1 (5 bases). The germline gives CDR1 MGHDK, CDR2 SYGVNS. The CDR3 loop spans 13 amino acids. With 4 bases removed from V and 5 bases from J, the gap between germline ends came to 11 bases.